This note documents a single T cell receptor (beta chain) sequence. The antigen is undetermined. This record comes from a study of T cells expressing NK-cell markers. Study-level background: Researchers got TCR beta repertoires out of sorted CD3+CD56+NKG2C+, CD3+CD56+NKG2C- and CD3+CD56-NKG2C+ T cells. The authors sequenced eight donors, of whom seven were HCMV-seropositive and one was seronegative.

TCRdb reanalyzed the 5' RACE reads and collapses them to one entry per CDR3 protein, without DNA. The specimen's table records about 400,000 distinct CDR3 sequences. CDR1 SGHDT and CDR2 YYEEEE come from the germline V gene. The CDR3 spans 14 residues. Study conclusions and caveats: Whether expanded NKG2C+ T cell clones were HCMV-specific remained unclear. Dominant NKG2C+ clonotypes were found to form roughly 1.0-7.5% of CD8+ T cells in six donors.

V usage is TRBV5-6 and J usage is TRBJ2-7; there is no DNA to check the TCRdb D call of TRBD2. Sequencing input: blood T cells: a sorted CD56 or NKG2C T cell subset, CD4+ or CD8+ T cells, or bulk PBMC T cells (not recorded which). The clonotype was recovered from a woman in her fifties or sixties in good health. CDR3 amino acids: CASSYEGTFYEQYF.